Given below is one TCR beta chain in context. What it binds is not known. TCRdb keeps only in-frame clones here, not all; method: immunoSEQ multiplex PCR. This table holds approximately 22,000 clones, almost 75% found once. These data belong to a study of T cells after posttransplantation cyclophosphamide. General study results and limits: Donor CD8+ memory clones often dominated recipient blood repertoires at later times.

This related bone marrow graft donor gave peripheral blood on the day of marrow donation. This CDR3 has 14 amino acids. The germline V gene has CDR1 ENHRY and CDR2 SYGVKD. V lost 6 bases and J 7 bases, leaving 16 bases between the germline ends. The sample consisted of memory CD4+ T cells sorted from PBMCs. The receptor was isolated from a woman aged 55-69 years in good health, CMV-negative, and a related stem cell transplant donor. This chain uses TRBV10-3 with TRBJ2-1; a possible D gene is TRBD2 (6 bases). For the CDR3, the DNA is TGTGCCATCAGCAGGACTACCATTGCAAATGAGCAGTTCTTC. Amino acids: CAISRTTIANEQFF.